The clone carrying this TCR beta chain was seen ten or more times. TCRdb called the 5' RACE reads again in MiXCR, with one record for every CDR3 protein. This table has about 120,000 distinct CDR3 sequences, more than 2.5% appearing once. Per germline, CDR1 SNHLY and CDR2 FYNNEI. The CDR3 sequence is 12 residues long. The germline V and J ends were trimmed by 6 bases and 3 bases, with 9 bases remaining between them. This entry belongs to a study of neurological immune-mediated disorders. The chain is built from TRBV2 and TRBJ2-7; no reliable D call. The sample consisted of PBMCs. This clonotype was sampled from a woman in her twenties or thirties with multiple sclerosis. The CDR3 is CASRQFFYEQYF. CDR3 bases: TGTGCCAGCAGGCAGTTCTTCTACGAGCAGTACTTC.